Below are 21 T cell receptor beta chains sequenced from a single sample in a study of radiation and T cells in renal cell carcinoma. Here immunoSEQ multiplex PCR was the method, and the copy in TCRdb shows in-frame clones only, minus some. The sample carries about 130,000 clones, more than 70% recorded once. The sample's time point: blood 2 weeks post-SBRT. Sample treatment: 15 Gy SBRT to primary tumor, nephrectomy 4 weeks later. The source material was blood, sampled from a patient whose treatment included radiotherapy and nephrectomy. The origin of the receptors is a woman aged 70-85 years with renal cell carcinoma.

The chain uses TRBV10-3 and TRBJ2-5, with TRBD1 as a possible D gene (5 bases). V lost 4 bases and J lost 3, with 9 bases in between. Germline V lookup: CDR1 ENHRY, CDR2 SYGVKD. The CDR3 extends over 13 amino acids. Here the CDR3 reads CAISGLGEETQYF. The CDR3 coding sequence is TGTGCCATCAGTGGGCTAGGGGAAGAGACCCAGTACTTC.

DNA for the CDR3: TGTGCCAGTAGTCTGACAAAAGGGACAGCGAGGGTCACTGAAGCTTTCTTT. This sequence encodes CASSLTKGTARVTEAFF. The genes are TRBV19 and TRBJ1-1; TRBD1 agrees at 7 bases. This CDR3 has 17 amino acids. Germline CDR1 is LNHDA and CDR2 is SQIVND (reference sequence). After removal of 5 bases from V and 4 bases from J, the junction contained 16 bases not matched to a gene.

The chain joins TRBV7-9 to TRBJ1-1, with D tentatively TRBD1 (5 bases). CDR1 SEHNR and CDR2 FQNEAQ come from the germline V gene (reference sequence). The V end lost 4 bases, the J end lost 2 bases, and 11 bases lay between the germline ends. The CDR3 totals 14 residues. The CDR3 DNA follows: TGTGCCAGCAGCTATTCGGGGGTTAACACTGAAGCTTTCTTT. Translating it yields CASSYSGVNTEAFF.

The J gene is TRBJ2-7, the V gene TRBV9; TRBD1 might be the D (5 bases). The CDR3 has 14 amino acids. The germline gives CDR1 SGDLS, CDR2 YYNGEE. Between the trimmed V and J ends, which lost 4 bases and 3 bases, there was a span of 14 bases. The CDR3 DNA sequence: TGTGCCAGCAGCCAGGTGGGCAGGGACTACGAGCAGTACTTC. Its translation: CASSQVGRDYEQYF. The variable domain in full, with the rest retrieved from reference TRBV9 and TRBJ2-7, is DSGVTQTPKHLITATGQRVTLRCSPRSGDLSVYWYQQSLDQGLQFLIQYYNGEERAKGNILERFSAQQFPDLHSELNLSSLELGDSALYFCASSQVGRDYEQYFGPGTRLTVT.

The chain joins TRBV30 to TRBJ1-3, with D unresolved. CDR3 length: 12 residues. Trimming left V 0 bases short and J 6 bases short, with 6 bases between. Germline V gives CDR1 GTSNPN, CDR2 SVGIG (reference sequence). The CDR3 sequence is CAWSVRPNTIYF. As DNA, the CDR3 is TGTGCCTGGAGTGTACGCCCAAACACCATATATTTT.

CDR3 region: CASSKGTGGLDTQYF. The DNA for the CDR3 is TGTGCCAGCAGCAAAGGGACAGGGGGCCTAGATACGCAGTATTTT. This chain links TRBV27 with TRBJ2-3; the match to TRBD1 covers 12 bases. Germline CDR1 and CDR2: MNHEY and SMNVEV (reference sequence). V gave up 6 bases and J gave up 5 bases; unmatched junction bases: 6. CDR3 length: 15 residues.

The chain is built from TRBV7-6 and TRBJ2-6; TRBD1 might be the D (6 bases). Germline CDR1 SGHVS, CDR2 FNYEAQ. The CDR3 is 16 amino acids. Between the trimmed V and J ends, which lost 5 bases and 0 bases, there was a span of 11 bases. In DNA, the CDR3 is TGTGCCAGCAGCCCGGGACAAAGCTCTGGGGCCAACGTCCTGACTTTC. Translation gives CASSPGQSSGANVLTF.

The V gene is TRBV15, the J gene TRBJ2-7, with D uncertain. CDR3 length equals 15 residues. Trimming stripped 0 bases from V and 0 bases from J, with 9 bases between. CDR1 is LNHNV, CDR2 YYDKDF, per germline (reference sequence). This CDR3 reads CATSREGRPSYEQYF. CDR3 DNA sequence: TGTGCCACCAGCAGAGAAGGCCGCCCCTCCTACGAGCAGTACTTC.

There are a few counts of this clone. J is TRBJ2-1 and V is TRBV30; 8 bases are shared with TRBD2. Looked up from germline, CDR1 is GTSNPN and CDR2 is SVGIG (reference sequence). This CDR3 region has 15 residues. Trimming took 3 bases from V and 9 from J; bases not matched to a gene: 13. This chain's CDR3 is CAWSVAGTSHGEQFF. CDR3 DNA: TGTGCCTGGAGCGTAGCCGGGACTAGTCATGGTGAGCAGTTCTTC.

This chain uses TRBV7-8 with TRBJ2-7, with 7 bases identical to TRBD2. Germline V CDR1 and CDR2: SGHVS, FQNEAQ. The CDR3 contains 14 residues. V lost 6 bases and J lost 0; bases outside the gene matches: 5. In DNA, the CDR3 is TGTGCCAGCAGGCTGGGGGGGAACTCCTACGAGCAGTACTTC. It encodes CASRLGGNSYEQYF.

J is TRBJ1-3 and V is TRBV19, with no clear D. V was cut by 3 bases and J by 0 bases, with 12 bases left in between. Germline values: CDR1 LNHDA, CDR2 SQIVND (reference sequence). CDR3 length: 16 amino acids. CDR3 sequence reads: CASSIPGLSSGNTIYF. The DNA of the CDR3 is TGTGCCAGTAGTATCCCAGGATTAAGCTCTGGAAACACCATATATTTT.

The V and J genes are TRBV5-8 and TRBJ1-5; D remains ambiguous. The CDR3 sequence is 14 residues long. The V and J ends lost 0 bases and 6 bases respectively, with 10 bases between them. Germline V gene lookup returns CDR1 SGHTS and CDR2 YDEGEE. CDR3 sequence (DNA): TGTGCCAGCAGCTTGGTAGGGTTTGGTCAGCCCCAGCATTTT. Its translation is CASSLVGFGQPQHF.

The V call is TRBV5-4, the J call TRBJ2-1; the match to TRBD2 covers 9 bases. Germline CDR1 is SGHNT and CDR2 is YYREEE (reference sequence). This CDR3 has 15 amino acids. J gave up 6 bases and V 6 bases, and 10 bases lay outside the gene matches. The CDR3 here is CASTRRGRGGNEQFF. The CDR3, as DNA: TGTGCCAGCACCCGCCGGGGGCGGGGGGGCAATGAGCAGTTCTTC. The full variable domain, with the rest looked up from reference TRBV5-4 and TRBJ2-1, is ETGVTQSPTHLIKTRGQQVTLRCSSQSGHNTVSWYQQALGQGPQFIFQYYREEENGRGNFPPRFSGLQFPNYSSELNVNALELDDSALYLCASTRRGRGGNEQFFGPGTRLTVL.

This chain connects TRBV19 to TRBJ2-5, with a possible D match to TRBD1 (7 bases). Germline V CDR1 and CDR2: LNHDA, SQIVND (reference sequence). The CDR3 sequence is 15 residues long. Trimming removed 2 bases at V and 5 bases at J, with 15 bases between. CDR3 sequence (DNA): TGTGCCAGTAGTATATTCGAGACAGGGAGGGAGACCCAGTACTTC. This encodes CASSIFETGRETQYF.

This chain links TRBV10-3 with TRBJ2-1; D possibly corresponds to TRBD2 (6 bases). CDR3 size: 14 residues. CDR1 and CDR2 (germline): ENHRY, SYGVKD. Trimming cost V 3 bases and J 0 bases, with 6 bases left between them. CDR3 nucleotides: TGTGCCATCAGTGACGGGGGCTCCTACAATGAGCAGTTCTTC. Amino acid sequence: CAISDGGSYNEQFF.

The genes are TRBV27 and TRBJ1-2; 7 bases align to TRBD1. J gave up 0 bases and V 3 bases, and 7 bases lay outside the gene matches. Germline CDR1 reads MNHEY; CDR2 reads SMNVEV (reference sequence). The CDR3 is 16 residues long. CDR3 DNA sequence: TGTGCCAGCAGTTTCCTCAGGACAGGTACTAACTATGGCTACACCTTC. It codes for CASSFLRTGTNYGYTF.

The chain combines TRBV27 with TRBJ1-6; D is ambiguous. V gave up 3 bases and J gave up 0 bases, with 15 bases separating them. Germline V gene data show CDR1 as MNHEY and CDR2 as SMNVEV (reference sequence). CDR3 length equals 18 residues. CDR3 region: CASSFEWRASSYNSPLHF. The CDR3 nucleotides are TGTGCCAGCAGTTTCGAGTGGAGGGCGAGCTCCTATAATTCACCCCTCCACTTT.

V gene TRBV12-5 combines with J gene TRBJ1-2, with 8 bases identical to TRBD1. Germline CDR1 LGHNT, CDR2 FRNRAP. After removal of 7 bases from V and 4 bases from J, the junction contained 11 bases not matched to a gene. The CDR3 covers 15 residues. In DNA, the CDR3 is TGTGCTAGTGCCTCACCTTTTGACAGGGGCTATGGCTACACCTTC. Translating it yields CASASPFDRGYGYTF.

This clone has a handful of counts. CDR3: CASSADRVPEAFF. CDR3 DNA sequence: TGTGCCAGCAGCGCTGACAGGGTCCCTGAAGCTTTCTTT. The chain joins TRBV5-6 to TRBJ1-1; the match to TRBD1 covers 7 bases. This CDR3 has 13 amino acids. The germline V gene has CDR1 SGHDT and CDR2 YYEEEE. Trimming cost V 4 bases and J 6 bases; bases outside gene matches: 6.

V usage is TRBV18 and J usage is TRBJ2-7; 7 bases line up with TRBD2. Germline CDR1 reads KGHSH; CDR2 reads LQKENI. The CDR3 extends over 14 amino acids. Trimming removed 5 bases from V and 5 bases from J; junction bases left unmatched: 9. CDR3 amino acids: CASSGLQGGDEQYF. The CDR3 DNA follows: TGTGCCAGCTCAGGGCTTCAGGGAGGGGACGAGCAGTACTTC. Looking up the rest from reference TRBV18 and TRBJ2-7 gives the full variable domain: NAGVMQNPRHLVRRRGQEARLRCSPMKGHSHVYWYRQLPEEGLKFMVYLQKENIIDESGMPKERFSAEFPKEGPSILRIQQVVRGDSAAYFCASSGLQGGDEQYFGPGTRLTVT.

CDR3 loop: CASSGGDYTEAFF. CDR3 nucleotides: TGTGCCAGCAGCGGGGGAGACTACACTGAAGCTTTCTTT. This chain connects TRBV9 to TRBJ1-1; no clear D. Trimming stripped 3 bases from V and 3 bases from J, with 9 bases between. The CDR3 length is 13 residues. Germline CDR1 reads SGDLS; CDR2 reads YYNGEE.